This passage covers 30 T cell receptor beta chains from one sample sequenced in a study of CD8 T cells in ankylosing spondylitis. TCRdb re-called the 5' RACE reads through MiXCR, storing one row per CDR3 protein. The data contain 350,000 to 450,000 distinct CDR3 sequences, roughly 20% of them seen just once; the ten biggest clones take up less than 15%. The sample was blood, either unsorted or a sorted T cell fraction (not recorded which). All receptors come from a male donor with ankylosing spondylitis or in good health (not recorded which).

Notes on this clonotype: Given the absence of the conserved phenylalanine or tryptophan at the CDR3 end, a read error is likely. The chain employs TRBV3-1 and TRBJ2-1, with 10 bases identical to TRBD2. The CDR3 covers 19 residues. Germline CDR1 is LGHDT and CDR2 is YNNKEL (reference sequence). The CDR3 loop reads CATSQDLEPAGGPGTEQFL. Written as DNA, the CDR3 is TGTGCCACCAGCCAAGATCTTGAACCAGCGGGGGGGCCGGGTACTGAGCAGTTCTTG.

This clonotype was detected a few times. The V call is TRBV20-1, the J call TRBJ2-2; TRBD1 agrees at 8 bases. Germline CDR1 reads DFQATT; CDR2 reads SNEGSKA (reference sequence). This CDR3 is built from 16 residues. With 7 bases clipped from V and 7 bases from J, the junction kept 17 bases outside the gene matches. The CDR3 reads CSVRPTGEGRDGELFF. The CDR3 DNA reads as TGCAGTGTCAGACCGACAGGGGAAGGGAGAGACGGGGAGCTGTTTTTT.

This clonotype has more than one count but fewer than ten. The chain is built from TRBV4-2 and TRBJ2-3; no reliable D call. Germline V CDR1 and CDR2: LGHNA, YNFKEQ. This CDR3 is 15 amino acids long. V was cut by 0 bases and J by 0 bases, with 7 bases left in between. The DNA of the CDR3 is TGTGCCAGCAGCCAAGATCCATCTAGCACAGATACGCAGTATTTT. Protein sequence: CASSQDPSSTDTQYF.

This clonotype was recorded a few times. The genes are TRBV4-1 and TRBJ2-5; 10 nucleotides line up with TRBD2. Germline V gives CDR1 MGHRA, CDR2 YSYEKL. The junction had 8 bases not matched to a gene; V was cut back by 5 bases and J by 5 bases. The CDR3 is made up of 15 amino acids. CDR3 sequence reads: CASSWTSGFKETQYF. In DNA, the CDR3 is TGCGCCAGCAGCTGGACTAGCGGATTTAAGGAGACCCAGTACTTC.

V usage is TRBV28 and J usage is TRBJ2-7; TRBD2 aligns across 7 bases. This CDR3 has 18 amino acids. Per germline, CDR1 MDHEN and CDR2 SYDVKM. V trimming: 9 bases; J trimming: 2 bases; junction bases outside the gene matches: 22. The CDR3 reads CASLTNPTSGVAPYEQYF. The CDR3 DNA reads TGTGCCAGTTTAACCAATCCCACCAGCGGGGTCGCACCCTACGAGCAGTACTTC.

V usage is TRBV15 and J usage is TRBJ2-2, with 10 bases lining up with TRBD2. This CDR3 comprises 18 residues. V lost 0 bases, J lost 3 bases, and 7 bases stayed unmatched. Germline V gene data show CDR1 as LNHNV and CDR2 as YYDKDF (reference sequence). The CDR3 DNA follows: TGTGCCACCAGCAGAGAGGCCCCGGGACTAGCGCACACCGGGGAGCTGTTTTTT. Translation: CATSREAPGLAHTGELFF.

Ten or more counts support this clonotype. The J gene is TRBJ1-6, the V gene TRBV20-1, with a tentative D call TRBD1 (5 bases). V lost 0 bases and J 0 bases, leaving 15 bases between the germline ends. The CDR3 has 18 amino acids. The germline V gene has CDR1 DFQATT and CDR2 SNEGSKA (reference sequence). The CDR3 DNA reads TGCAGTGCTAGAGATTGGTTGGGGCAGGGCTCCTATAATTCACCCCTCCACTTT. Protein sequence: CSARDWLGQGSYNSPLHF.

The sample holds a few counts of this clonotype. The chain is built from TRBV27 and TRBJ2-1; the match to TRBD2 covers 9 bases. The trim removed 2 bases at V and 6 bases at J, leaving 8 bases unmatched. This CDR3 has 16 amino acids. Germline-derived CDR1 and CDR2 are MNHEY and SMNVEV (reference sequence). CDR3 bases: TGTGCCAGCAGTTTAGAGAAAGCGGGGGGCAGCAATGAGCAGTTCTTC. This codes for CASSLEKAGGSNEQFF.

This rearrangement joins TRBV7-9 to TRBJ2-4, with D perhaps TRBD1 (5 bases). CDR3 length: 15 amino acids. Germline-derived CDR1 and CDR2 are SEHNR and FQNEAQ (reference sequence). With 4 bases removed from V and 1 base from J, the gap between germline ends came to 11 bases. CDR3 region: CASSSAQGAKNIQYF. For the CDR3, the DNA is TGTGCCAGCAGCTCTGCCCAGGGTGCCAAAAACATTCAGTACTTC.

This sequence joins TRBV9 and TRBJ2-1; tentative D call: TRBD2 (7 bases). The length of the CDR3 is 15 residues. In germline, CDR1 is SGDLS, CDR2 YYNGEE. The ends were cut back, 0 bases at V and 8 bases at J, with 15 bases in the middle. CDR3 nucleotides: TGTGCCAGCAGCGTAGGGGCGGGGGCGGTGGATGAGCAGTTCTTC. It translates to CASSVGAGAVDEQFF.

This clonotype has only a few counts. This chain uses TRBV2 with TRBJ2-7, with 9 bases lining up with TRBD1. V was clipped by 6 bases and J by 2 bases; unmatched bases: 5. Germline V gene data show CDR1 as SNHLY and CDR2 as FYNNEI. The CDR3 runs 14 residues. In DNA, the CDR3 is TGTGCCAGCAGGGACAGGGGAAACCCCTACGAGCAGTACTTC. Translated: CASRDRGNPYEQYF.

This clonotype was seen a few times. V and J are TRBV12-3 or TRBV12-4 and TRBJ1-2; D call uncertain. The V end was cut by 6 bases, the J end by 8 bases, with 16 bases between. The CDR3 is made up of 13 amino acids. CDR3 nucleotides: TGTGCCAGCAGCCCCACAGTGGGCGACGGCTACACCTTC. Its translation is CASSPTVGDGYTF.

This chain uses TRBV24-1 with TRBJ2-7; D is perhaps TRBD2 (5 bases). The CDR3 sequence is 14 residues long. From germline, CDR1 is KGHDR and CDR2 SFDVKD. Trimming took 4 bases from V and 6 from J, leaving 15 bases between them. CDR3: CATSDPTRVGEQYF. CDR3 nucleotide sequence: TGTGCCACCAGTGACCCCACGAGGGTCGGCGAGCAGTACTTC.

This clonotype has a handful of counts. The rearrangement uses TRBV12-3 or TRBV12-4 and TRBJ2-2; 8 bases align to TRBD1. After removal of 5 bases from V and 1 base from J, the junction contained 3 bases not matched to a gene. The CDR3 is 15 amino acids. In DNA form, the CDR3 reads TGTGCCAGCAGTCAGGACAGGGTGAACACCGGGGAGCTGTTTTTT. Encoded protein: CASSQDRVNTGELFF.

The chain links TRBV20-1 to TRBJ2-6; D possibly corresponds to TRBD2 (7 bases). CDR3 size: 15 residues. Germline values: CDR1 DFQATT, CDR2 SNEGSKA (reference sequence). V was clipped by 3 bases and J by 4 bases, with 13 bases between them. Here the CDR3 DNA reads TGCAGTGCTAGTGGCGGGGGCGAGGGGGCCAACGTCCTGACTTTC. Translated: CSASGGGEGANVLTF.

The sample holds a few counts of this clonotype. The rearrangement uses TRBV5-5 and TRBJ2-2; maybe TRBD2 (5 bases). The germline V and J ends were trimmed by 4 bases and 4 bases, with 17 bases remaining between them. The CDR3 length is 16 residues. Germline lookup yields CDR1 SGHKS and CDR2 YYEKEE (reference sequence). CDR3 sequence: CASSPLTTRGTGELFF. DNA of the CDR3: TGTGCCAGCAGCCCTTTGACTACCCGGGGCACCGGGGAGCTGTTTTTT.

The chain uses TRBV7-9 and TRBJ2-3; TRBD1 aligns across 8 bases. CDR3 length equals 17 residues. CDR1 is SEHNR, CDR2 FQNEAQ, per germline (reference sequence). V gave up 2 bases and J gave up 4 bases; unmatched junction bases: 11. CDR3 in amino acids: CASSLSEIGQGSDTQYF. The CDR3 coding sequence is TGTGCCAGCAGCTTATCGGAGATCGGACAGGGATCAGATACGCAGTATTTT.

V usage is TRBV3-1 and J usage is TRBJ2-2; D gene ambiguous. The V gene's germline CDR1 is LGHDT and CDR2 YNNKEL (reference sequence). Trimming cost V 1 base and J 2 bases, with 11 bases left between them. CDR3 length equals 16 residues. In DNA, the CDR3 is TGTGCCAGCAGCCAAGTTGAACAGCTTAACACCGGGGAGCTGTTTTTT. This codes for CASSQVEQLNTGELFF.

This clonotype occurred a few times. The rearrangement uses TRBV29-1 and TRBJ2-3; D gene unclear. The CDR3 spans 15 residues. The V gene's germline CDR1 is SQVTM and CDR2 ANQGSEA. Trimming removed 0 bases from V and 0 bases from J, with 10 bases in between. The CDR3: CSVEDVQFSTDTQYF. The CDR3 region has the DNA TGCAGCGTTGAAGATGTGCAGTTTAGCACAGATACGCAGTATTTT.

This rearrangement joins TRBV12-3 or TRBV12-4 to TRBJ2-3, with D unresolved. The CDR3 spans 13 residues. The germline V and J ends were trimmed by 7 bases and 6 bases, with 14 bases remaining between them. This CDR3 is CASTPWVSDTQYF. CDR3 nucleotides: TGTGCCAGCACCCCATGGGTTTCGGATACGCAGTATTTT.

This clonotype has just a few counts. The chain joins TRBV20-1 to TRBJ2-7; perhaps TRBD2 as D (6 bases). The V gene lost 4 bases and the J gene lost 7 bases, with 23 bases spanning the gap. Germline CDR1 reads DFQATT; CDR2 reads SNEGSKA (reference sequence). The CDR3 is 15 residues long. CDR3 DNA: TGCAGTGCTACCGACCGGGACTTCTCCTCGGGGGAGCAGTACTTC. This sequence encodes CSATDRDFSSGEQYF.

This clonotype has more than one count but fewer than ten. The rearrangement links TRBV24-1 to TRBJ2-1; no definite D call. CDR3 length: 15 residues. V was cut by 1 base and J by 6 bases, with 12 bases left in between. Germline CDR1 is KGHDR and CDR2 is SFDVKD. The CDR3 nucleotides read TGTGCCACCAGTGATTTCTCACTTCGAGGCAATGAGCAGTTCTTC. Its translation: CATSDFSLRGNEQFF.

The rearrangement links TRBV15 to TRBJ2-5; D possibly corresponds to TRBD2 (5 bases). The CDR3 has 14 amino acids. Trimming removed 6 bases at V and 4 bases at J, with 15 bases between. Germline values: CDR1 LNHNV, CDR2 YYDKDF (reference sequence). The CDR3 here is CATREKRRLETQYF. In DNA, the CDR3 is TGTGCCACCAGAGAAAAGCGGAGGCTAGAGACCCAGTACTTC.

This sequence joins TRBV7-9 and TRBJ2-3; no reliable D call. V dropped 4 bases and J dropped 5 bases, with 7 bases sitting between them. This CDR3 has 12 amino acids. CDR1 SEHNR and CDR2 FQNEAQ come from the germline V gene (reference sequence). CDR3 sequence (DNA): TGTGCCAGCAGCTCTTGGGGAGATACGCAGTATTTT. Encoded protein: CASSSWGDTQYF.

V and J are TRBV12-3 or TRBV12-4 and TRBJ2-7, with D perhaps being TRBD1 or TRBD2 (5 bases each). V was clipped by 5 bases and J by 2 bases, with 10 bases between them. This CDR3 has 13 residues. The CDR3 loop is CASSTGPAYEQYF. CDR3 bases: TGTGCCAGCAGTACGGGACCCGCCTACGAGCAGTACTTC.

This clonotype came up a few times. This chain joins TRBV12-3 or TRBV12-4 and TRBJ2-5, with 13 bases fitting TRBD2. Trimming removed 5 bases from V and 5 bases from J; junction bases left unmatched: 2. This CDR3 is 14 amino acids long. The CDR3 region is CASSPTSGRETQYF. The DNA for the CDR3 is TGTGCCAGCAGTCCGACTAGCGGGAGGGAGACCCAGTACTTC.

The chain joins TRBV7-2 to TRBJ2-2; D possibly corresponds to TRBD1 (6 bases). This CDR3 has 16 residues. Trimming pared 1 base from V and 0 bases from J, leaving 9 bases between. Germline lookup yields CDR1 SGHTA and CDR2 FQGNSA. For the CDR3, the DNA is TGTGCCAGCAGCTTAGTGGGGGCTCCGAACACCGGGGAGCTGTTTTTT. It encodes CASSLVGAPNTGELFF.

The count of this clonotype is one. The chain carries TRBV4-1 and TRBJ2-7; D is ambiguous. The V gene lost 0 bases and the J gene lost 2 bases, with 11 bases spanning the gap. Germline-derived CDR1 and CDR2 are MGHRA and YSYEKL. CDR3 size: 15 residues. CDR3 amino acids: CASSQDVAAAYEQYF. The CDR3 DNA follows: TGCGCCAGCAGCCAAGATGTGGCAGCAGCCTACGAGCAGTACTTC.

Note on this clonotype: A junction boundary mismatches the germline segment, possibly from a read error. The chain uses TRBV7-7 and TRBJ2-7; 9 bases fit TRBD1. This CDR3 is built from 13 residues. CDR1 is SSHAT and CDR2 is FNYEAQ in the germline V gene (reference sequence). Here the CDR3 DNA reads TGTGCTAGCAGCTCACAGGGGGCGGACGAGCAGTACTTC. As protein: CASSSQGADEQYF.

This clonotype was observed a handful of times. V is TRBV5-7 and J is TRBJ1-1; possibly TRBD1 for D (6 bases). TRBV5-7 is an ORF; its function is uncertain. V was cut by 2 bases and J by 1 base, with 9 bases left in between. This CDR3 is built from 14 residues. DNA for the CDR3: TGTGCCAGCAGCTTTTGGGACAAGAACACTGAAGCTTTCTTT. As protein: CASSFWDKNTEAFF.